The rows below give T cell receptor beta chains drawn from one sample of a study of beta chain features in type 1 diabetes. Sequencing was performed with immunoSEQ multiplex PCR; in TCRdb, only in-frame clones are kept and a portion is missing. Among about 930,000 clones listed, about a sixth were seen once. Sequencing was carried out using naive CD4+ T cells from blood. These receptors originate from a woman under 30 in good health. Each CDR3 is given with its conserved first and last residue. The D gene is left open where the match is weak. Clone size appears in some rows only: once, few, many, or a class for an expanded clone.

DNA: TGTGCCAGTAGCCCGGGTGAGGGGCTCAATGAGCAGTTCTTC
CDR3: CASSPGEGLNEQFF
J: TRBJ2-1
D: .
size: few
V: TRBV19

DNA: TGTGCCAGCTCACTCGAACCCGGGCCCTACGAGCAGTACTTC
CDR3: CASSLEPGPYEQYF
J: TRBJ2-7
D: .
size: few
V: TRBV18

DNA: TGTGCCAGCAGTTGGAAGTACGAGCAGTACTTC
CDR3: CASSWKYEQYF
J: TRBJ2-7
D: .
size: few
V: TRBV28

DNA: TGTGCCAGCAGCGCGGGCCTTCGAAGCGACACGCAGTATTTT
CDR3: CASSAGLRSDTQYF
J: TRBJ2-3
D: .
size: .
V: TRBV7-8

DNA: TGTGCCAGCAGCTACGGACAGGGTCAAGAGACCCAGTACTTC
CDR3: CASSYGQGQETQYF
J: TRBJ2-5
D: TRBD1
size: few
V: TRBV5-4

DNA: TGTGCCAGTAGTATTCGTGGGGAGGGGCCCGGGGAGCTGTTTTTT
CDR3: CASSIRGEGPGELFF
J: TRBJ2-2
D: TRBD2
size: .
V: TRBV19

DNA: TGCGCCAGCAGCCACCCGAGGGGGAGTGAGCAGTTCTTC
CDR3: CASSHPRGSEQFF
J: TRBJ2-1
D: .
size: few
V: TRBV5-1

DNA: TGTGCCAGCAGCCCAACGGGTACCGGGGAGCTGTTTTTT
CDR3: CASSPTGTGELFF
J: TRBJ2-2
D: .
size: .
V: TRBV25-1

DNA: TGCAGCGTCGCTACCGGGACAGGGGTCGGGAAACTGTTTTTT
CDR3: CSVATGTGVGKLFF
J: TRBJ1-4
D: TRBD1
size: few
V: TRBV29-1

DNA: TGTGCCAGCAGAAACAGAGTGGAGTCACCCCTCCACTTT
CDR3: CASRNRVESPLHF
J: TRBJ1-6
D: .
size: few
V: TRBV2

DNA: TGTGCCAGCAGCTCGGGGCCGGATTCCTACAATGAGCAGTTCTTC
CDR3: CASSSGPDSYNEQFF
J: TRBJ2-1
D: .
size: .
V: TRBV7-2

DNA: TGTGCCAGCAGCTTGATCGGGGTCACGAACTATGGCTACACCTTC
CDR3: CASSLIGVTNYGYTF
J: TRBJ1-2
D: .
size: .
V: TRBV5-4

DNA: TGTGCCACGAGGGATTACTACGAGCAGTACTTC
CDR3: CATRDYYEQYF
J: TRBJ2-7
D: .
size: few
V: TRBV10-3

DNA: TGTGCCAGCTCACCGGCGGGCTACAATGAGCAGTTCTTC
CDR3: CASSPAGYNEQFF
J: TRBJ2-1
D: .
size: few
V: TRBV18

DNA: TGTGCCAGCAGTTCCGATACGCGGTTCTCGACCCAGTACTTC
CDR3: CASSSDTRFSTQYF
J: TRBJ2-5
D: .
size: few
V: TRBV11-2

DNA: TGTGCCAGCAGCCCGGGGACAGTTGAAGCTTTCTTT
CDR3: CASSPGTVEAFF
J: TRBJ1-1
D: TRBD1
size: few
V: TRBV5-6

DNA: TGTGCCAGCAGCTTAGCAGGGACAGCCCTCTCTGGGGCCAACGTCCTGACTTTC
CDR3: CASSLAGTALSGANVLTF
J: TRBJ2-6
D: TRBD1
size: few
V: TRBV7-2

DNA: TGTGCCAGCTCATTACAGGTGGGTGACCATCAGCCCCAGCATTTT
CDR3: CASSLQVGDHQPQHF
J: TRBJ1-5
D: .
size: .
V: TRBV18

DNA: TGTGCCAGCAGCAACCGGGACAGAGCCCCCAATGGCTACACCTTC
CDR3: CASSNRDRAPNGYTF
J: TRBJ1-2
D: TRBD1
size: .
V: TRBV7-2

DNA: TGTGCCAGCTCCCTACTAGCGACCGAGCAGTACTTC
CDR3: CASSLLATEQYF
J: TRBJ2-7
D: TRBD2
size: .
V: TRBV18

DNA: TGTGCCAGCAGCAAAATACAGGGGGTGGTCACTGAAGCTTTCTTT
CDR3: CASSKIQGVVTEAFF
J: TRBJ1-1
D: TRBD1
size: once
V: TRBV11-2

DNA: TGTGCCAGCAGTTTGTCTCGCACAGATACGCAGTATTTT
CDR3: CASSLSRTDTQYF
J: TRBJ2-3
D: .
size: few
V: TRBV27

DNA: TGTGCCAGCAGGGGACAGGGTTCGGATGAGCAGTTCTTC
CDR3: CASRGQGSDEQFF
J: TRBJ2-1
D: TRBD1
size: few
V: TRBV6-6

DNA: TGTGCCAGCAGCGCCCGTGGGGGATCCTACGAGCAGTACTTC
CDR3: CASSARGGSYEQYF
J: TRBJ2-7
D: .
size: .
V: TRBV2

DNA: TGCAGCGTTGAACTGATGACTTCTCACAATGAGCAGTTCTTC
CDR3: CSVELMTSHNEQFF
J: TRBJ2-1
D: .
size: .
V: TRBV29-1

DNA: TGTGCCAGCAGCGCCCTCGACAGTGGCAAAGCTTTCTTT
CDR3: CASSALDSGKAFF
J: TRBJ1-1
D: .
size: few
V: TRBV7-9

DNA: TGTGCCAGCAGCTTTCTAGCGGGAACTCTCTACGAGCAGTACTTC
CDR3: CASSFLAGTLYEQYF
J: TRBJ2-7
D: TRBD2
size: few
V: TRBV7-9

DNA: TGTGCCAGCAGTTACTCCGCGGCAGGGGCCCAGTACTTC
CDR3: CASSYSAAGAQYF
J: TRBJ2-5
D: .
size: .
V: TRBV6-6

DNA: TGTGCCAGCTGTCAAACGTCAACGGGCAGCCCGACTGAAGCTTTCTTT
CDR3: CASCQTSTGSPTEAFF
J: TRBJ1-1
D: .
size: .
V: TRBV18

DNA: TGTGCCAGCTCACCACAGGACTACGAGCAGTACTTC
CDR3: CASSPQDYEQYF
J: TRBJ2-7
D: .
size: .
V: TRBV18

DNA: TGTGCCAGCACGGGGGGGCAAGGCACTGAAGCTTTCTTT
CDR3: CASTGGQGTEAFF
J: TRBJ1-1
D: .
size: few
V: TRBV28

DNA: TGTGCCAGCAGCCGAGCTGGGGGGTACACAGATACGCAGTATTTT
CDR3: CASSRAGGYTDTQYF
J: TRBJ2-3
D: .
size: .
V: TRBV7-3

DNA: TGCGCCAGCAGCCTCAATAGCGGGAGAAGGACAGATACGCAGTATTTT
CDR3: CASSLNSGRRTDTQYF
J: TRBJ2-3
D: TRBD2
size: few
V: TRBV4-1

DNA: TGTGCCAGCAGTGCTCTAGCGGGAGCCATTGCGACCCAGTACTTC
CDR3: CASSALAGAIATQYF
J: TRBJ2-5
D: TRBD2
size: .
V: TRBV6-1

DNA: TGTGCCAGCAGCTTGACAGGGGGCCAAGAGACCCAGTACTTC
CDR3: CASSLTGGQETQYF
J: TRBJ2-5
D: TRBD1
size: few
V: TRBV7-2

DNA: TGTGCCAGCAGCTTAAATCCTAGCGGGAGGGCCCATGAGCAGTTCTTC
CDR3: CASSLNPSGRAHEQFF
J: TRBJ2-1
D: TRBD2
size: .
V: TRBV5-6

DNA: TGTGCCAGCAGGGTAACAGCGGGCATTTCGCAGTATTTT
CDR3: CASRVTAGISQYF
J: TRBJ2-3
D: .
size: few
V: TRBV2

DNA: TGTGCCAGTACGACCGGACAGGGCTACAATGAGCAGTTCTTC
CDR3: CASTTGQGYNEQFF
J: TRBJ2-1
D: TRBD1
size: .
V: TRBV7-2

DNA: TGTGCCAGCAGCTCCCCGACAGGGACACAAGAGACCCAGTACTTC
CDR3: CASSSPTGTQETQYF
J: TRBJ2-5
D: TRBD1
size: .
V: TRBV11-1

DNA: TGTGCCAGCAGCTTAGGTCCCCCCCGGCCCAGGACCGGGGAGCTGTTTTTT
CDR3: CASSLGPPRPRTGELFF
J: TRBJ2-2
D: .
size: .
V: TRBV7-6

DNA: TGCGCCAGCAGCCAGGAGCATTTCTACAATGAGCAGTTCTTC
CDR3: CASSQEHFYNEQFF
J: TRBJ2-1
D: .
size: .
V: TRBV4-1

DNA: TGTGCCATCAGTGGGACAGGGCGAGATGGGTTCTCCTACAATGAGCAGTTCTTC
CDR3: CAISGTGRDGFSYNEQFF
J: TRBJ2-1
D: TRBD1
size: few
V: TRBV10-3

DNA: TGTGCCAGCAGCCCCCGAAGAGGACTAGCGACCGGGGAGCTGTTTTTT
CDR3: CASSPRRGLATGELFF
J: TRBJ2-2
D: TRBD2
size: .
V: TRBV4-2

DNA: TGTGCCAGCGGCTGGACGGGGACTAATCAGCCCCAGCATTTT
CDR3: CASGWTGTNQPQHF
J: TRBJ1-5
D: .
size: .
V: TRBV6-5

DNA: TGTGCCAGCAGCTTTCCTGCGACTCCTGGATACGAGCAGTACTTC
CDR3: CASSFPATPGYEQYF
J: TRBJ2-7
D: .
size: few
V: TRBV5-4

DNA: TGTGCCAGCAGCGGACGTCTAGCTAACTATGGCTACACCTTC
CDR3: CASSGRLANYGYTF
J: TRBJ1-2
D: .
size: few
V: TRBV9

DNA: TGTGCCAGCAGTTACGCACCACAGGGGGCAGGCGGCTACACCTTC
CDR3: CASSYAPQGAGGYTF
J: TRBJ1-2
D: TRBD1
size: .
V: TRBV6-6

DNA: TGTGCCAGCTCAACGGCGGATCAGCCCCAGCATTTT
CDR3: CASSTADQPQHF
J: TRBJ1-5
D: .
size: few
V: TRBV18

DNA: TGTGCCAGCAGTTACGGAGGGACACGCACTGAAGCTTTCTTT
CDR3: CASSYGGTRTEAFF
J: TRBJ1-1
D: .
size: .
V: TRBV6-6

DNA: TGTGCCAGTAGTATAGATGCCCTGATACGCAGCAATCAGCCCCAGCATTTT
CDR3: CASSIDALIRSNQPQHF
J: TRBJ1-5
D: .
size: .
V: TRBV19

DNA: TGTGCCAGCAGCGCCGGGTATCAGGGAGCCTATGGCTACACCTTC
CDR3: CASSAGYQGAYGYTF
J: TRBJ1-2
D: .
size: .
V: TRBV9

DNA: TGTGCCAGCAGCTTAGCGGCGGCCACCGACGAGCAGTACTTC
CDR3: CASSLAAATDEQYF
J: TRBJ2-7
D: .
size: .
V: TRBV7-2

DNA: TGTGCCAGCAGTGAAGTACGGTTAGCGGGAGTCGCGTACGAGCAGTACTTC
CDR3: CASSEVRLAGVAYEQYF
J: TRBJ2-7
D: TRBD2
size: .
V: TRBV6-1

DNA: TGTGCCAGCAGTTCGCCGGGACAGGGAACGGGGGGCGAGCAGTACTTC
CDR3: CASSSPGQGTGGEQYF
J: TRBJ2-7
D: TRBD1
size: few
V: TRBV6-5

DNA: TGTGCCAGCAGTTCCCCGGACCTGATTTATGGCTACACCTTC
CDR3: CASSSPDLIYGYTF
J: TRBJ1-2
D: .
size: .
V: TRBV28